This T cell receptor (beta chain) emerged from a study of T-cell reconstitution after alpha-beta-depleted transplantation in children. The germline V and J ends were trimmed by 7 bases and 4 bases, with 14 bases remaining between them. Germline CDR1 and CDR2: SGHRS and YFSETQ. This CDR3 has 13 residues. Unique molecular identifiers were incorporated into the prepared TCRbeta library. TCRdb reprocessed the PCR reads via MiXCR and lists one record per CDR3 protein. The sample carries 250,000 to 300,000 distinct CDR3 sequences, 9.9% recorded once. The chain is built from TRBV5-1 and TRBJ1-1, with D possibly matching TRBD1 (6 bases). The material sequenced was PBMCs from the stem cell graft donor, taken from the stem cell graft. The clonotype comes from a human donor who donated a stem cell graft to a child with SCID. CDR3 amino acids: CASVQGWGTEAFF. The CDR3 bases are TGCGCCAGCGTACAGGGTTGGGGCACTGAAGCTTTCTTT.